This TCR beta chain emerged from a study of T cells in Graves' hyperthyroidism and ophthalmopathy. The CDR3 totals 14 residues. J lost 6 bases, V lost 0 bases, and 7 bases had no gene match. The V gene's germline CDR1 is DFQATT and CDR2 SNEGSKA (reference sequence). Each patient was aged 18 to 65 and had newly diagnosed hyperthyroidism of under 2 months' duration. The authors took PBMCs from 10 ml fresh peripheral blood. This clonotype was observed many times. Amplified regions were TCR beta CDR3 sequences from RNA transcripts. First-round RT-PCR targeting the TCR CDR3 was performed with the HTBI primer set. A single record per CDR3 protein comes from TCRdb applying MiXCR to the multiplex PCR reads. The sample yields approximately 400,000 distinct CDR3 sequences, approximately 14% seen once.

The origin of this receptor is a woman between 18 and 29 years old with Graves' hyperthyroidism. This chain joins TRBV20-1 and TRBJ2-7; 8 bases align to TRBD2. Source material: blood. The DNA for the CDR3 is TGCAGTGCTAGAGATTGGAGCGGGAGCGGCGAGCAGTACTTC. It specifies CSARDWSGSGEQYF.